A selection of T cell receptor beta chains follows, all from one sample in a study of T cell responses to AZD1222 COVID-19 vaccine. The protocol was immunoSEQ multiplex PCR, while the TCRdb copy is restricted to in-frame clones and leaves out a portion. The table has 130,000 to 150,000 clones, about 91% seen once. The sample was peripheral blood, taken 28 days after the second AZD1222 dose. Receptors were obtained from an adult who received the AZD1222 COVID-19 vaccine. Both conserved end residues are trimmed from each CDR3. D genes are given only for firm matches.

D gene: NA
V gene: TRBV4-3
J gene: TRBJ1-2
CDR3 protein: ASSQDSTGWGNYGYT

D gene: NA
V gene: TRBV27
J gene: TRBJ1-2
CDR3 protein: ASSLSPGYGYT

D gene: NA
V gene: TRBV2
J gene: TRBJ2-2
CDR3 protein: ASSRRGRELF

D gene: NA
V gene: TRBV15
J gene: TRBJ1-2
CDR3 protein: ATSRAPRGYT

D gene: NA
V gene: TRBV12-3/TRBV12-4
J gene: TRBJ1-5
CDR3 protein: ASTPHPYQPQH

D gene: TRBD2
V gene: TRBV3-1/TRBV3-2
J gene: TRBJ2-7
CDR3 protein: ASSQGGLAGYEQY

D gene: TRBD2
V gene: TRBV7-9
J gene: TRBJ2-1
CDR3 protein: ASRLAGVSNEQF

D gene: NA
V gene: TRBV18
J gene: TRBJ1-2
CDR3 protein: ASSPPGFRGYGYT

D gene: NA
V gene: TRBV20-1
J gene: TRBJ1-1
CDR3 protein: SASKGSEAF

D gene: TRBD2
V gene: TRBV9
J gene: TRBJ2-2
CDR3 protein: ASSVGGLAGNTGELF

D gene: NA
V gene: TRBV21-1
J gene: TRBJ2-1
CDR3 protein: ASSKWEMKAGGNYNEQF

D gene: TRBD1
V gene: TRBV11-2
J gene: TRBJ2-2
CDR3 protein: ASSLGQGDTGELF

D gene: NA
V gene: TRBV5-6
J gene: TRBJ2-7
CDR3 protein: ASSGNLQLSYEQY

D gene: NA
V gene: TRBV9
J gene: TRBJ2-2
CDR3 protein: ASSVDPGELF

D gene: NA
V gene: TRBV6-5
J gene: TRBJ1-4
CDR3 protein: ATTLGGSEKLF

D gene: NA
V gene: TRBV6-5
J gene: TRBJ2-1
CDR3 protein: ASSGTSFYNEQF

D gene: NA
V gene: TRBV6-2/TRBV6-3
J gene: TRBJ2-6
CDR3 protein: ASSWRYGKAVAGANVLT

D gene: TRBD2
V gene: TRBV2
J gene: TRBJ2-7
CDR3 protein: ASSPSGIVNEQY

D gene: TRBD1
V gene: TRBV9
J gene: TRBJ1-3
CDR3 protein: ASSVTGQAGNTIY

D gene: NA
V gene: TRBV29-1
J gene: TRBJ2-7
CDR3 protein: SVGVPGDYEQY

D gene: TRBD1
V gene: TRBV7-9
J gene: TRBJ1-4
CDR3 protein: ASTTGTGVEKLF

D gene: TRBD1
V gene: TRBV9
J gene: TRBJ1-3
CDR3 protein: ASSLHDRASGNTIY

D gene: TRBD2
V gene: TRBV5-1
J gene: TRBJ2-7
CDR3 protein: ARGRAGGDYEQY

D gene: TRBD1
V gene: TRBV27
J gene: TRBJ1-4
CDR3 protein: ASSSGTGPEKLF

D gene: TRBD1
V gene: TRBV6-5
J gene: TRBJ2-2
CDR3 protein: ASSLDRGPTGELF

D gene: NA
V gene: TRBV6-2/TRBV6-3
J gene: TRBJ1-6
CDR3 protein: ASSYPTGTSSYNSPLH

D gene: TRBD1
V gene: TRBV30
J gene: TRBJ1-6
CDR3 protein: AWTLQGPEDSPLH

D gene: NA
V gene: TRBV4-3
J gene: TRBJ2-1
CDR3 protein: ASSQFAGSSSYNEQF

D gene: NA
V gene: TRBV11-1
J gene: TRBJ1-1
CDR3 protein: ASSNGPLGTEAF

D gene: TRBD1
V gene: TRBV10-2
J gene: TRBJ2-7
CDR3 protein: ASSPGTGSDEQY

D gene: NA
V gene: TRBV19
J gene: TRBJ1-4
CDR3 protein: ASSIGGGATNEKLF

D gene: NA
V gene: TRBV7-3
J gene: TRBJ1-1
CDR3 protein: ASSLNRVNTEAF

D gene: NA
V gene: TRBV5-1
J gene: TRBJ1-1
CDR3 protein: ASSLTGAYKMNTEAF

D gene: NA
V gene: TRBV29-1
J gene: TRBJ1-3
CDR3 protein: SALRGEGNTIY

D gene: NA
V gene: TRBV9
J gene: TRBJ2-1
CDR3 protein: ASSVGTGGMFEQF

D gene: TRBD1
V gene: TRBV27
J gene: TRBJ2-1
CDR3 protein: ASREIRQGAYNEQF

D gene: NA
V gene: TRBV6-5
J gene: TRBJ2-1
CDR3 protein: ASGTSGDEQF

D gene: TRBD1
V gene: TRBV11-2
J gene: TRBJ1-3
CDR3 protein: ASSLDGRGGNTIY

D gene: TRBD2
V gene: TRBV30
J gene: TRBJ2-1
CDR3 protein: AWSGPKMGAGGYNEQF

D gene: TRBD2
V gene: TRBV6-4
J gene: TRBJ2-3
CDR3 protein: ASSQLAGGADTQY

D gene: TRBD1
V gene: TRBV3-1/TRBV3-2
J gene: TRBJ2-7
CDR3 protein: ASSQEGTTGVHEQY

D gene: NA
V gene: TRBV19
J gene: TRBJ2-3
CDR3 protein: ASRSPSSTDTQY

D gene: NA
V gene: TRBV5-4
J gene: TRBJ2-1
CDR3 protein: ASSFMLPGVYNEQF

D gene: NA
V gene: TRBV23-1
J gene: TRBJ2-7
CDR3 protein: ASSPPGEKPYEQY

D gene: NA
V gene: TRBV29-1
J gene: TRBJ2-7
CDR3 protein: SVLAGQPTVGTSYLEQY

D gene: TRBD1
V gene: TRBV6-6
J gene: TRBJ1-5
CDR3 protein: ASRTGERWGNQPQH

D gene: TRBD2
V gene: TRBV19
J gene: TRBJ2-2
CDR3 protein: ASSMSGSGRSGELF

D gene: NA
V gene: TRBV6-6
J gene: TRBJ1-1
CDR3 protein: ASSLVGQNTEAF

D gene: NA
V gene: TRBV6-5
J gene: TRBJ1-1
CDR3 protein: ASSPLRGTEAF

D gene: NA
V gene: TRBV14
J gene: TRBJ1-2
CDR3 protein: ASSGVWDIYGYT

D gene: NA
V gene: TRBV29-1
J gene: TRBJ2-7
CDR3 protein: SVEDSLTYEQY

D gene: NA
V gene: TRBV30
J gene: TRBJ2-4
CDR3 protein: AWRGSSGLAKNIQY

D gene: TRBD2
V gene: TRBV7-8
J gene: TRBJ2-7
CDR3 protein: ASSLRVLAGVGNEQY

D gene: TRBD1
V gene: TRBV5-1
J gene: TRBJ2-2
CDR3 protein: ASSSAGGSTGELF

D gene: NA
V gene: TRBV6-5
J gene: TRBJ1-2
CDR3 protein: ASRGDRASHGYT

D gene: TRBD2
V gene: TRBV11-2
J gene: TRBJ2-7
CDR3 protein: ASSSLAGGYYEQY

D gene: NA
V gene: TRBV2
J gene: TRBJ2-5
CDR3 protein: ASSEPEIRMEETQY

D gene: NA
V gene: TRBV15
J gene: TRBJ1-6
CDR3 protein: ATSRDPGTDSPLH

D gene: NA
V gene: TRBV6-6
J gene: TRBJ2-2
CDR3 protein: ATLLGTNTGELF

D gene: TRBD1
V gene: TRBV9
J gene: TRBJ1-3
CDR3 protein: ASSVAGTGTGNTIY